This T cell receptor (beta chain) was identified during a study of T cell repertoires in cytomegalovirus infection. For the study at large: Indications of both CMV infection and matching HLA type were provided by public TCR beta signatures. Broader study findings: The response measured ex vivo was dominated by TCR beta clonotypes (HLA-C-restricted and CMV-specific).

Turning to this clonotype: What it recognizes is unknown.

Looked up from germline, CDR1 is ENHRY and CDR2 is SYGVKD. The trim removed 7 bases at V and 1 base at J, leaving 6 bases unmatched. CDR3 length: 14 amino acids. TCRdb ran MiXCR on the reads and lists one entry per CDR3 protein. In the table there are about half a million distinct CDR3 sequences, 30% to 40% of which are singletons. The clonotype originates from a human donor in good health (CMV status not recorded). Some clones in this sample may be carry-over from other donors' samples. This material consisted of cultured PBMCs, taken from culture after CMV antigen stimulation. The V call is TRBV10-3, the J call TRBJ1-1; 7 bases fit TRBD1. The CDR3 spells CAINTGQTNTEAFF. The CDR3 DNA follows: TGTGCCATCAACACGGGACAGACGAACACTGAAGCTTTCTTT.